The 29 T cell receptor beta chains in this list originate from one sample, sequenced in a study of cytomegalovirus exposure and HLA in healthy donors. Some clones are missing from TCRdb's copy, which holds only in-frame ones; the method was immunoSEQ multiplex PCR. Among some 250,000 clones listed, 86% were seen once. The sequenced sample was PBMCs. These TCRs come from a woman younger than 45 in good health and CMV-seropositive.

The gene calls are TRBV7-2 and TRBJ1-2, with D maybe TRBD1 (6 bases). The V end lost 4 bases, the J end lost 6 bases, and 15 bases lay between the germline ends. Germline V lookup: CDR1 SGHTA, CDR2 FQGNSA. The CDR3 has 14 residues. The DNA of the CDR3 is TGTGCCAGCAGCTCCCGTAGCAGGGGAGATGGCTACACCTTC. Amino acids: CASSSRSRGDGYTF. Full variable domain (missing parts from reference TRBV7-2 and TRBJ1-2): GAGVSQSPSNKVTEKGKDVELRCDPISGHTALYWYRQSLGQGLEFLIYFQGNSAPDKSGLPSDRFSAERTGGSVSTLTIQRTQQEDSAVYLCASSSRSRGDGYTFGSGTRLTVV.

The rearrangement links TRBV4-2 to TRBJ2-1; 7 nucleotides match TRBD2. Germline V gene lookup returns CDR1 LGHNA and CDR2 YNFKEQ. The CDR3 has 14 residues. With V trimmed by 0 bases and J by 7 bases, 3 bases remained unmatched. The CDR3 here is CASSQEGLPNEQFF. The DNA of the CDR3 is TGTGCCAGCAGCCAAGAGGGACTACCAAATGAGCAGTTCTTC.

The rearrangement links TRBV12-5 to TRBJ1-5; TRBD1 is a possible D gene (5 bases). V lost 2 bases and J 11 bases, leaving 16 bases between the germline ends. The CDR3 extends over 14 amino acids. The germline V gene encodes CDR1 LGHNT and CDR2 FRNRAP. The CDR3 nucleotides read TGTGCTAGTGGTTTGTTTGGGGGGAGCCGTACCCAGCATTTT. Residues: CASGLFGGSRTQHF.

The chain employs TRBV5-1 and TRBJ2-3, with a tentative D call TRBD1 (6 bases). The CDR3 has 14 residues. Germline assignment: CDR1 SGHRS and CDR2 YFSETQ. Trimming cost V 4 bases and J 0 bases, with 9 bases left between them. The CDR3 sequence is CASSNGQSTDTQYF. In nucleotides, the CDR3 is TGCGCCAGCAGCAACGGACAGAGCACAGATACGCAGTATTTT.

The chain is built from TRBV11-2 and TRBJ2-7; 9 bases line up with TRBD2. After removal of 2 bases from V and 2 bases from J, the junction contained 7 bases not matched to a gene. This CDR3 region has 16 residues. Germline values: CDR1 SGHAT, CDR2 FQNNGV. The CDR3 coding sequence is TGTGCCAGCAGCTTATGGCGCCTAGCGGGGACCTACGAGCAGTACTTC. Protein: CASSLWRLAGTYEQYF.

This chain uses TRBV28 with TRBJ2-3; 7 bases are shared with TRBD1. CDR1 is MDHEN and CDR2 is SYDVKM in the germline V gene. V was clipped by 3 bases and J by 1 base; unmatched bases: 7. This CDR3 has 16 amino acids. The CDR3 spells CASSFIVGQGTDTQYF. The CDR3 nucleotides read TGTGCCAGCAGTTTTATTGTAGGACAGGGCACAGATACGCAGTATTTT.

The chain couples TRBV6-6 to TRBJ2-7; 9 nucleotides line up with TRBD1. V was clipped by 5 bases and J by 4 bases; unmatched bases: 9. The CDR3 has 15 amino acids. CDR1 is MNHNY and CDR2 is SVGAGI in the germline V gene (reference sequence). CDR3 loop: CASSNPGQGPYEQYF. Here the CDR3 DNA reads TGTGCCAGCAGTAATCCGGGACAGGGTCCGTACGAGCAGTACTTC.

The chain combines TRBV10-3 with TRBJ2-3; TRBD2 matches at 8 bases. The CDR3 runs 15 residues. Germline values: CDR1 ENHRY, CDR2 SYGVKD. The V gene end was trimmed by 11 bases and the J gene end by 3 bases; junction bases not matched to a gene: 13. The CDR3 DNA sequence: TGTGCCGCCCGGGGGAGCGGGAGTAGAACAGATACGCAGTATTTT. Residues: CAARGSGSRTDTQYF.

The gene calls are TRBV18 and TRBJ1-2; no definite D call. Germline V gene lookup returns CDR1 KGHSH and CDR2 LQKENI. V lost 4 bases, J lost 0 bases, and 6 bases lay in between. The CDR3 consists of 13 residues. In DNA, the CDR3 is TGTGCCAGCTCACGAGGGTCTAACTATGGCTACACCTTC. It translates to CASSRGSNYGYTF.

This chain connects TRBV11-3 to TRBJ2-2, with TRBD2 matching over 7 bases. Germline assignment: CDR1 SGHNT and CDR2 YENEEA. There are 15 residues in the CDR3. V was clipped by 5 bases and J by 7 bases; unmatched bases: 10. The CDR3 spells CASSERVAGIGELFF. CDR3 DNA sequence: TGTGCCAGCAGCGAAAGGGTAGCGGGTATCGGGGAGCTGTTTTTT.

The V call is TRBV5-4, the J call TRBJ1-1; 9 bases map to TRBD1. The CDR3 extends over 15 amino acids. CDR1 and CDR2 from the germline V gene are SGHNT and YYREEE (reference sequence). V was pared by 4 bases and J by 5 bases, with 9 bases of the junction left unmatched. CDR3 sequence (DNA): TGTGCCAGCAGCCACAGGACAGGGGTGAGGACTGAAGCTTTCTTT. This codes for CASSHRTGVRTEAFF.

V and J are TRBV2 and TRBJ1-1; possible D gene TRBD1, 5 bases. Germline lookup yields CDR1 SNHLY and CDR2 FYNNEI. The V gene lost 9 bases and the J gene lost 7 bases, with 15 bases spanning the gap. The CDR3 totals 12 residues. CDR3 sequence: CASRVGQGEAFF. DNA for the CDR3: TGTGCCAGTCGGGTGGGTCAGGGTGAAGCTTTCTTT.

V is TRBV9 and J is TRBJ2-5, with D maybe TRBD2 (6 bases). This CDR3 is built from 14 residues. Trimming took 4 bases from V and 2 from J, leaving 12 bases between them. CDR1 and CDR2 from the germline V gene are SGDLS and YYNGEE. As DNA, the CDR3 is TGTGCCAGCAGCCCACCAGGACTACAAGAGACCCAGTACTTC. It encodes CASSPPGLQETQYF.

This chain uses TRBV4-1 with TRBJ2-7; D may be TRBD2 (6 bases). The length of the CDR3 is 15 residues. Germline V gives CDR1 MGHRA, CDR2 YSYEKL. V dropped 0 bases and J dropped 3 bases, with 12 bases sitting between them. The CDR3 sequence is CASSQDVGGHYEQYF. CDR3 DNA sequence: TGCGCCAGCAGCCAAGATGTGGGAGGTCACTACGAGCAGTACTTC.

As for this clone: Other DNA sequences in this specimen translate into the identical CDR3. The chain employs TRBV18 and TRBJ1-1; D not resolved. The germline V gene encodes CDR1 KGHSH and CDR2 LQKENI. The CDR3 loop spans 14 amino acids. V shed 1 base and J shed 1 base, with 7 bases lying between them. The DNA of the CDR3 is TGTGCCAGCTCACCACTCCCAGAGAACACTGAAGCTTTCTTT. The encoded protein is CASSPLPENTEAFF.

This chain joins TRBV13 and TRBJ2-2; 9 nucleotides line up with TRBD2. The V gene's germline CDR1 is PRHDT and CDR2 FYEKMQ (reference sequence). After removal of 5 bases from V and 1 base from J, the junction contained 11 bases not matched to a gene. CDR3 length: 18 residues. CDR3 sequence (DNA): TGTGCCAGCAGCCCCCCTTTCGCGGGAGGGGTGAACACCGGGGAGCTGTTTTTT. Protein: CASSPPFAGGVNTGELFF.

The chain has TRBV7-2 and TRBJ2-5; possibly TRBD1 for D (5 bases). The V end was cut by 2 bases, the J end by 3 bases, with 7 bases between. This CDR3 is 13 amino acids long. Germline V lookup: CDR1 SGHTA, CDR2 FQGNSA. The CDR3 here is CASSLSREETQYF. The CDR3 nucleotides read TGTGCCAGCAGCTTAAGCAGGGAAGAGACCCAGTACTTC.

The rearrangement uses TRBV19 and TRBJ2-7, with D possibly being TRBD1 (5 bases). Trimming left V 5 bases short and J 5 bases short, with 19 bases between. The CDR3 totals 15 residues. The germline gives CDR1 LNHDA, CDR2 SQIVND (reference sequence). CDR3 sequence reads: CASSSLYRLGDEQYF. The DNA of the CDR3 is TGTGCCAGTAGTTCCCTGTACAGGCTAGGAGACGAGCAGTACTTC.

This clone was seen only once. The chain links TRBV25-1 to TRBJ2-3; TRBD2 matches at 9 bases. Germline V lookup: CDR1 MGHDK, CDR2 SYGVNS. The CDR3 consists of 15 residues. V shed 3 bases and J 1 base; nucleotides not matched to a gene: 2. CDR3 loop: CASSDGGRGTDTQYF. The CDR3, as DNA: TGTGCCAGCAGTGACGGCGGGAGGGGCACAGATACGCAGTATTTT.

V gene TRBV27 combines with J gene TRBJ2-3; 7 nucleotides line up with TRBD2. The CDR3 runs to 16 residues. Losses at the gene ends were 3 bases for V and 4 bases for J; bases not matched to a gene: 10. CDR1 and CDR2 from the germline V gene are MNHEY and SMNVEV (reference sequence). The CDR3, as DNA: TGTGCCAGCAGTTTTCGTGGCGGGGGATTCGCAGATACGCAGTATTTT. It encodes CASSFRGGGFADTQYF.

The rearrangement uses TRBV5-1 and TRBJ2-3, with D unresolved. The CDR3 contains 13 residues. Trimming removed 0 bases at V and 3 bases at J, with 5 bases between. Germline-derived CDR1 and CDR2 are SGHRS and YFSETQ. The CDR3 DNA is TGCGCCAGCAGCTTGGTAGTAACAGATACGCAGTATTTT. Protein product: CASSLVVTDTQYF.

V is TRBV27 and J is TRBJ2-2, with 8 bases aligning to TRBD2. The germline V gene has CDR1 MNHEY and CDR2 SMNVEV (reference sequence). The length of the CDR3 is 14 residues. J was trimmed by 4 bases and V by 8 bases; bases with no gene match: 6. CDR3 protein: CASRPGTSTGELFF. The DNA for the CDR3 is TGTGCCAGCCGACCCGGGACTAGCACCGGGGAGCTGTTTTTT.

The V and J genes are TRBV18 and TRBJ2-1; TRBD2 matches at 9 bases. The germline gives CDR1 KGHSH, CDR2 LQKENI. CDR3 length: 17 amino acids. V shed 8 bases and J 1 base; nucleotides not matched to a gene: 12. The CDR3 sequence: CASALAGTVFSYNEQFF. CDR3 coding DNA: TGTGCCAGCGCGCTAGCGGGAACGGTGTTTTCCTACAATGAGCAGTTCTTC.

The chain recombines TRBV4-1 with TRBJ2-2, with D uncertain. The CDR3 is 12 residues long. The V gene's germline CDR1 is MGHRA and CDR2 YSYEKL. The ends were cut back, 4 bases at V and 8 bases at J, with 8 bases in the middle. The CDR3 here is CASSPGRGELFF. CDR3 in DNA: TGCGCCAGCAGCCCCGGTCGGGGGGAGCTGTTTTTT.

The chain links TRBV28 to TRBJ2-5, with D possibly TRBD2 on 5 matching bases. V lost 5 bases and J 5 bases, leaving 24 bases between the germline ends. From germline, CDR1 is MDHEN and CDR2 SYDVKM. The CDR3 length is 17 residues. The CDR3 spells CASSGDEGLFRGETQYF. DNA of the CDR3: TGTGCCAGCAGTGGCGACGAAGGGCTTTTCAGAGGGGAGACCCAGTACTTC.

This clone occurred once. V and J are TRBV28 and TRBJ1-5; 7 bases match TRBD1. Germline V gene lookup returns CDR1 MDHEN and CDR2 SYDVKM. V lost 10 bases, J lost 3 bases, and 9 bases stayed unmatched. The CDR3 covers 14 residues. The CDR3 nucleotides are TGTGCCACCCGACAGGGCATGGCCAATCAGCCCCAGCATTTT. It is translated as CATRQGMANQPQHF.

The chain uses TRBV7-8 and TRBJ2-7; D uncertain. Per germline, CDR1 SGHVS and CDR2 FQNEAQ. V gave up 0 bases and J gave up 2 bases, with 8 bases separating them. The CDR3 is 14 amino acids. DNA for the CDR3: TGTGCCAGCAGCTTAGCGGCGGAGACCTACGAGCAGTACTTC. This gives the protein CASSLAAETYEQYF.

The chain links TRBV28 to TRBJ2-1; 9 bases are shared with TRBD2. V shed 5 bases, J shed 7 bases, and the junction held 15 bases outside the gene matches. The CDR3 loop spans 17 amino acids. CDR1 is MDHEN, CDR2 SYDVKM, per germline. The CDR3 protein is CASSGRTGTSKGNEQFF. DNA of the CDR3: TGTGCCAGCAGTGGAAGGACCGGGACTAGCAAAGGGAATGAGCAGTTCTTC. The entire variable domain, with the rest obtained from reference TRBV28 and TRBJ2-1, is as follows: DVKVTQSSRYLVKRTGEKVFLECVQDMDHENMFWYRQDPGLGLRLIYFSYDVKMKEKGDIPEGYSVSREKKERFSLILESASTNQTSMYLCASSGRTGTSKGNEQFFGPGTRLTVL.

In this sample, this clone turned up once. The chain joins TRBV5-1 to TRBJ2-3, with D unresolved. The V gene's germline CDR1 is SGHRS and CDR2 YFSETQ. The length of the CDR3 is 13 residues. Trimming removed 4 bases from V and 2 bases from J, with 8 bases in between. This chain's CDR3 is CASSPPNTDTQYF. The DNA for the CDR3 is TGCGCCAGCAGCCCCCCTAACACAGATACGCAGTATTTT.